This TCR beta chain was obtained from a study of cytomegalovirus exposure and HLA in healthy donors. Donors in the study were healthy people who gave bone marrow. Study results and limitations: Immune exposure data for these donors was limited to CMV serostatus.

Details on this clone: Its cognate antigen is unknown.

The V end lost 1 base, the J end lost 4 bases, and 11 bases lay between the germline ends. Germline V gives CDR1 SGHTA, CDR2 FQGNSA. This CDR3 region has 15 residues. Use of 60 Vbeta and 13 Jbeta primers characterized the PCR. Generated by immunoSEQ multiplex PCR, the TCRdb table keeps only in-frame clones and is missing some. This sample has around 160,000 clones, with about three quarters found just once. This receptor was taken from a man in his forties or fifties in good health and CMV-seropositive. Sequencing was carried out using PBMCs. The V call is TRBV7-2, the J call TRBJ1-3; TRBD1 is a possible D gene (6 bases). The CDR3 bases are TGTGCCAGCAGCTTAGTGGGGGCGGTCGGAAACACCATATATTTT. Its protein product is CASSLVGAVGNTIYF. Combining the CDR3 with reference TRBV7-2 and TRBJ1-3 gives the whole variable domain GAGVSQSPSNKVTEKGKDVELRCDPISGHTALYWYRQSLGQGLEFLIYFQGNSAPDKSGLPSDRFSAERTGGSVSTLTIQRTQQEDSAVYLCASSLVGAVGNTIYFGEGSWLTVV.